This is a list of T cell receptor beta chains from one sample in a study of shared clonotypes between healthy human individuals. This table comes from immunoSEQ multiplex PCR, and its TCRdb copy is limited to in-frame clones, with some not included. The profile covers a few million clones, with over 90% appearing a single time and around 0.4% taken by the ten largest. The sample consisted of naive CD4+ T cells from PBMCs. These receptors were obtained from a man aged 18 to 29 in good health. Some clones in this sample may be carry-over from other donors' samples. Both conserved end residues are part of each CDR3. A D gene is named only where the DNA matches it firmly. The size field is filled for only some rows; it gives once, few, many or a size class.

len	d_gene	v_gene	abundance	j_gene	CDR3aa	CDR3nt
15	TRBD1	TRBV28	-	TRBJ2-5	CASSLLGQGMETQYF	TGTGCCAGCAGTTTACTGGGACAGGGGATGGAGACCCAGTACTTC
14	TRBD1	TRBV19	-	TRBJ2-2	CASTGQVITGELFF	TGTGCCAGTACGGGACAGGTCATCACCGGGGAGCTGTTTTTT
15	TRBD1	TRBV28	-	TRBJ2-7	CASSTIWTGGNEQYF	TGTGCCAGCAGTACCATCTGGACAGGGGGCAACGAGCAGTACTTC
13	-	TRBV7-2	-	TRBJ1-2	CASSSQGNGGYTF	TGTGCCAGCAGCTCGCAGGGGAATGGTGGCTACACCTTC
14	TRBD2	TRBV7-9	-	TRBJ2-7	CASSLVGGSYEQYF	TGTGCCAGCAGCTTAGTGGGCGGGAGCTACGAGCAGTACTTC
15	-	TRBV11-3	-	TRBJ2-2	CASSPGQLFTGELFF	TGTGCCAGCAGTCCAGGACAGTTATTCACCGGGGAGCTGTTTTTT
16	-	TRBV19	-	TRBJ2-6	CASTLEPGSGANVLTF	TGTGCCAGTACCCTAGAGCCGGGGTCTGGGGCCAACGTCCTGACTTTC
18	-	TRBV28	-	TRBJ2-6	CASSSPGGPYSGANVLTF	TGTGCCAGCAGTTCCCCCGGGGGGCCGTACTCTGGGGCCAACGTCCTGACTTTC
15	-	TRBV27	once	TRBJ2-1	CASHIAASSYNEQFF	TGTGCCAGCCATATAGCGGCTAGCTCCTACAATGAGCAGTTCTTC
14	TRBD2	TRBV7-9	-	TRBJ2-1	CASSQLAAYNEQFF	TGTGCCAGCAGCCAACTAGCGGCTTACAATGAGCAGTTCTTC